The 28 T cell receptor beta chains given below trace back to one sample, sequenced in a study of CD8+ T cells in alopecia areata. cDNA prepared by RNA extraction and subsequent reverse transcription served as the template for sequencing. The protocol was immunoSEQ multiplex PCR, while the TCRdb copy is restricted to in-frame clones and leaves out a portion. The table lists around 200,000 clones, 63% of them singletons. The sequencing here drew on CD4+ T cells sorted from blood, taken at week 0. Source of these receptors: a human donor with alopecia areata.

The genes are TRBV29-1 and TRBJ1-1; TRBD1 matches at 9 bases. The germline gives CDR1 SQVTM, CDR2 ANQGSEA. Trimming at V came to 6 bases and at J to 6 bases, leaving 8 bases not matched to a gene. CDR3 size: 13 residues. Written as DNA, the CDR3 is TGCAGCGTAAACGGACAGGGGATCGCTGAAGCTTTCTTT. Protein: CSVNGQGIAEAFF.

This clone was seen just once. The rearrangement uses TRBV2 and TRBJ2-7; D remains unclear. With 6 bases removed from V and 7 bases from J, the gap between germline ends came to 13 bases. This CDR3 is 12 amino acids long. Germline V lookup: CDR1 SNHLY, CDR2 FYNNEI. CDR3 residues: CASRPFLGEQYF. CDR3 coding DNA: TGTGCCAGCAGGCCTTTCCTCGGGGAGCAGTACTTC.

The chain combines TRBV30 with TRBJ1-2; possibly TRBD1 for D (5 bases). The germline gives CDR1 GTSNPN, CDR2 SVGIG (reference sequence). V dropped 4 bases and J dropped 7 bases, with 16 bases sitting between them. CDR3 length equals 13 residues. CDR3 sequence: CAWTYRTDTGYTF. The CDR3, as DNA: TGTGCCTGGACCTACAGGACGGATACTGGCTACACCTTC.

The chain uses TRBV4-3 and TRBJ2-2; D call uncertain. Trimming pared 3 bases from V and 10 bases from J, leaving 12 bases between. Germline V gives CDR1 LGHNA, CDR2 YSLEER. The CDR3 is 13 amino acids. CDR3 sequence reads: CASSHYLRTELFF. For the CDR3, the DNA is TGCGCCAGCAGCCACTACCTTAGAACGGAGCTGTTTTTT.

The chain links TRBV27 to TRBJ1-3; D uncertain. Trimming stripped 6 bases from V and 0 bases from J, with 6 bases between. The germline V gene encodes CDR1 MNHEY and CDR2 SMNVEV (reference sequence). The CDR3 extends over 13 amino acids. The DNA for the CDR3 is TGTGCCAGCAGGCGAGGCTCTGGAAACACCATATATTTT. It codes for CASRRGSGNTIYF.

A few counts support this clone. This sequence joins TRBV29-1 and TRBJ1-2; TRBD1 might be the D (5 bases). The CDR3 runs to 14 residues. Deletions cut 7 bases from V and 0 bases from J, with 15 bases between. Germline V gives CDR1 SQVTM, CDR2 ANQGSEA. This CDR3 reads CSARRDGTNYGYTF. CDR3 in DNA: TGCAGCGCACGCCGGGACGGGACTAACTATGGCTACACCTTC.

This clone occurred a few times. The chain combines TRBV29-1 with TRBJ1-1; D is unresolved. The V end was cut by 7 bases, the J end by 2 bases, with 5 bases between. The CDR3 has 10 amino acids. CDR1 SQVTM and CDR2 ANQGSEA come from the germline V gene. CDR3: CSGDNTEAFF. CDR3 coding DNA: TGCAGCGGAGACAACACTGAAGCTTTCTTT.

The sample holds a few counts of this clone. The V and J genes are TRBV30 and TRBJ1-6; D is uncertain. Trimming removed 0 bases from V and 11 bases from J, with 14 bases in between. Looked up from germline, CDR1 is GTSNPN and CDR2 is SVGIG (reference sequence). This CDR3 spans 14 amino acids. CDR3 protein: CAWSVRAAGPPLHF. CDR3 DNA: TGTGCCTGGAGTGTAAGGGCCGCGGGTCCACCCCTCCACTTT.

This clone was seen once. The chain uses TRBV30 and TRBJ2-5; D not resolved. Germline values: CDR1 GTSNPN, CDR2 SVGIG (reference sequence). This CDR3 has 12 amino acids. Trimming took 2 bases from V and 3 from J, leaving 7 bases between them. CDR3: CAWSPSKETQYF. CDR3 sequence (DNA): TGTGCCTGGAGTCCCAGCAAAGAGACCCAGTACTTC.

The chain recombines TRBV7-2 with TRBJ1-5; D remains unclear. The CDR3 has 13 residues. Germline V gene sequence: CDR1 SGHTA, CDR2 FQGNSA. V lost 7 bases and J 12 bases, leaving 19 bases between the germline ends. This CDR3 is CASTDSLRLFQHF. The CDR3 DNA is TGTGCCAGCACCGATAGCTTACGTCTCTTCCAGCATTTT.

This clone showed up just a few times. The rearrangement joins TRBV5-1 to TRBJ2-5; D possibly uses TRBD1 or TRBD2 (6 bases each). This CDR3 has 14 residues. Trimming stripped 4 bases from V and 3 bases from J, with 13 bases between. Germline CDR1 SGHRS, CDR2 YFSETQ. CDR3 sequence (DNA): TGCGCCAGCAGCCCCGGGGGCGCGGAAGAGACCCAGTACTTC. Residues: CASSPGGAEETQYF.

The chain carries TRBV30 and TRBJ1-1, with D perhaps matching TRBD1 (6 bases). CDR1 GTSNPN and CDR2 SVGIG come from the germline V gene (reference sequence). V was cut by 4 bases and J by 5 bases, with 17 bases left in between. CDR3 length: 14 amino acids. Written as DNA, the CDR3 is TGTGCCTGGAAACGCACAGGGTCTTCGACTGAAGCTTTCTTT. The encoded protein is CAWKRTGSSTEAFF.

This clone was counted only a few times. The chain combines TRBV29-1 with TRBJ2-1; 9 positions agree with TRBD1. Germline V gives CDR1 SQVTM, CDR2 ANQGSEA. The ends lost 7 bases at V and 4 bases at J; junction bases unmatched: 5. There are 13 residues in the CDR3. The CDR3 nucleotides read TGCAGCGGAAGGACAGGGGATTACAATGAGCAGTTCTTC. Amino acid sequence: CSGRTGDYNEQFF.

The J gene is TRBJ2-1, the V gene TRBV7-3; D possibly uses TRBD1 or TRBD2 (5 bases each). Germline CDR1 SGHTA, CDR2 FQGTGA. The V and J ends lost 4 bases and 8 bases respectively, with 15 bases between them. The CDR3 totals 14 residues. The DNA of the CDR3 is TGTGCCAGCAGCTCTCGGGGCTCTACGGATGAGCAGTTCTTC. Amino acid sequence: CASSSRGSTDEQFF.

This clone was seen just once. The genes are TRBV30 and TRBJ2-2; D perhaps matches TRBD1 (6 bases). The CDR3 extends over 15 amino acids. Looked up from germline, CDR1 is GTSNPN and CDR2 is SVGIG (reference sequence). Trimming stripped 5 bases from V and 1 base from J, with 14 bases between. The CDR3 DNA sequence: TGTGCCTGGGCCCCCGGGACACTGAACACCGGGGAGCTGTTTTTT. Its translation is CAWAPGTLNTGELFF.

The chain combines TRBV30 with TRBJ2-7, with D possibly TRBD1 on 5 matching bases. CDR3 length equals 12 residues. The germline gives CDR1 GTSNPN, CDR2 SVGIG (reference sequence). V dropped 5 bases and J dropped 4 bases, with 12 bases sitting between them. The CDR3 bases are TGTGCCTGGGGGGCCTTAGAGTACGAGCAGTACTTC. Its protein product is CAWGALEYEQYF.

The rearrangement uses TRBV7-8 and TRBJ1-4, with D uncertain. Germline V gene data show CDR1 as SGHVS and CDR2 as FQNEAQ. The length of the CDR3 is 14 residues. The ends were cut back, 0 bases at V and 3 bases at J, with 5 bases in the middle. CDR3 DNA: TGTGCCAGCAGCTTAGCGCGTCCTAATGAAAAACTGTTTTTT. Protein sequence: CASSLARPNEKLFF.

The chain combines TRBV29-1 with TRBJ1-1, with TRBD1 matching over 9 bases. The CDR3 has 12 amino acids. V shed 4 bases, J shed 7 bases, and the junction held 4 bases outside the gene matches. The V gene's germline CDR1 is SQVTM and CDR2 ANQGSEA. CDR3 residues: CSVVQGADEAFF. The CDR3 nucleotides read TGCAGCGTTGTACAGGGGGCGGATGAAGCTTTCTTT.

This chain links TRBV30 with TRBJ2-6; 9 bases fit TRBD1. V trimming: 0 bases; J trimming: 4 bases; junction bases outside the gene matches: 7. Germline CDR1 reads GTSNPN; CDR2 reads SVGIG (reference sequence). The CDR3 sequence is 17 residues long. The CDR3 loop is CAWSVPGQGLGANVLTF. In nucleotides, the CDR3 is TGTGCCTGGAGTGTCCCGGGACAGGGTCTGGGGGCCAACGTCCTGACTTTC.

This chain connects TRBV29-1 to TRBJ1-1, with D unresolved. The V end was cut by 3 bases, the J end by 0 bases, with 8 bases between. Looked up from germline, CDR1 is SQVTM and CDR2 is ANQGSEA. This CDR3 is 13 amino acids long. CDR3: CSVERTMNTEAFF. The CDR3 DNA reads TGCAGCGTTGAGCGGACCATGAACACTGAAGCTTTCTTT.

J is TRBJ2-1 and V is TRBV7-3; TRBD1 matches 10 bases. After removal of 5 bases from V and 7 bases from J, the junction contained 5 bases not matched to a gene. Germline assignment: CDR1 SGHTA and CDR2 FQGTGA. The CDR3 runs 14 residues. The CDR3 nucleotides are TGTGCCAGCAGCCCCTGGGACAGGGGAAATGAGCAGTTCTTC. Its translation is CASSPWDRGNEQFF.

This clone came up a few times. This chain uses TRBV5-1 with TRBJ2-5; a weak D match, TRBD2 (6 bases). V lost 4 bases to trimming and J lost 5 bases, with 12 bases between them. The CDR3 sequence is 13 residues long. Germline V lookup: CDR1 SGHRS, CDR2 YFSETQ. As DNA, the CDR3 is TGCGCCAGCAGCACGCGGGGTCCGGAGACCCAGTACTTC. Its protein is CASSTRGPETQYF.

The rearrangement joins TRBV9 to TRBJ1-6, with D hard to call. The ends were cut back, 0 bases at V and 10 bases at J, with 11 bases in the middle. This CDR3 has 14 amino acids. Germline V gene lookup returns CDR1 SGDLS and CDR2 YYNGEE. Here the CDR3 reads CASSVAEVGSPLHF. The CDR3 DNA reads as TGTGCCAGCAGCGTAGCCGAGGTGGGATCACCCCTCCACTTT.

The gene calls are TRBV30 and TRBJ1-2; D not certain. The CDR3 has 14 residues. The V gene's germline CDR1 is GTSNPN and CDR2 SVGIG (reference sequence). V was trimmed by 5 bases and J by 0 bases, leaving 13 bases between them. The CDR3 DNA reads as TGTGCCTGGGAAGAGTCCGGTTCTAACTATGGCTACACCTTC. The encoded protein is CAWEESGSNYGYTF.

The chain joins TRBV29-1 to TRBJ2-5; D gene ambiguous. The V gene lost 7 bases and the J gene lost 5 bases, with 23 bases spanning the gap. The germline CDR1 and CDR2 sequences are SQVTM and ANQGSEA. The CDR3 has 15 residues. CDR3 DNA sequence: TGCAGCGCAGCAGAAGTCCATTCCCCGGCCGAGACCCAGTACTTC. Amino acid sequence: CSAAEVHSPAETQYF.

This clone turned up a few times. This rearrangement joins TRBV7-2 to TRBJ1-1; D is unclear. CDR3 length equals 11 residues. Trimming shortened V by 4 bases and J by 7 bases, and 7 bases separated the two germline ends. CDR1 and CDR2 (germline): SGHTA, FQGNSA. CDR3 amino acids: CASSSGIEAFF. For the CDR3, the DNA is TGTGCCAGCAGCTCCGGGATTGAAGCTTTCTTT.

J is TRBJ1-1 and V is TRBV30; D gene unclear. The CDR3 has 13 residues. V was pared by 3 bases and J by 1 base, with 9 bases between. In germline, CDR1 is GTSNPN, CDR2 SVGIG (reference sequence). The CDR3 sequence is CAWRATANTEAFF. CDR3 sequence (DNA): TGTGCCTGGAGAGCGACGGCGAACACTGAAGCTTTCTTT.

V and J are TRBV25-1 and TRBJ1-1, with 9 bases lining up with TRBD1. CDR3 length: 14 residues. V lost 6 bases to trimming and J lost 0 bases; unmatched junction nucleotides: 2. CDR1 MGHDK and CDR2 SYGVNS come from the germline V gene. CDR3 sequence: CASRQGAVNTEAFF. The CDR3 bases are TGTGCCAGCAGACAGGGGGCGGTGAACACTGAAGCTTTCTTT.